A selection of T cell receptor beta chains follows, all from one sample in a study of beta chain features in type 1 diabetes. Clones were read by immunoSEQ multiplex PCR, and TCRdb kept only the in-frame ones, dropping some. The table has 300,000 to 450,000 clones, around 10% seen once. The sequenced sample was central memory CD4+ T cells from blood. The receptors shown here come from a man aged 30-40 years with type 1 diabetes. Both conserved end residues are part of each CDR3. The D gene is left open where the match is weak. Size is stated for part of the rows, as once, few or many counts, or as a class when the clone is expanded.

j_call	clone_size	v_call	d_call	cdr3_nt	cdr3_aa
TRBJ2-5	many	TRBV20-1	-	TGCAGTGCTAGAGTTGGGCAGACCCAGTACTTC	CSARVGQTQYF
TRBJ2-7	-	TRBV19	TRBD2	TGTGCCAGTAGTACCCACCTAGCGGGAGGGATCGAGCAGTACTTC	CASSTHLAGGIEQYF
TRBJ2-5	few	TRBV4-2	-	TGTGCCAGCAGCCATCGCAAAGAAGAGACCCAGTACTTC	CASSHRKEETQYF
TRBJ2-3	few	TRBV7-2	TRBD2	TGTGCCAGCAGCTTCGGGAGGGGCACAGATACGCAGTATTTT	CASSFGRGTDTQYF
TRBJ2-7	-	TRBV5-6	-	TGTGCCAGCAGCTTTAGGGGGGCTAGCGAGCAGTACTTC	CASSFRGASEQYF
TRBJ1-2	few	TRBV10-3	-	TGTGCCAGCACCCGAACCAGGGGAAGAGGTGTCTATGGCTACACCTTC	CASTRTRGRGVYGYTF
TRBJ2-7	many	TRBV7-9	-	TGTGCCAGCAGCTTAGCGGTCACCGAGCAGTACTTC	CASSLAVTEQYF
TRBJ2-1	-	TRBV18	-	TGTGCCAGCTCACCACCGAAGGTAGCTGAGTACAATGAGCAGTTCTTC	CASSPPKVAEYNEQFF
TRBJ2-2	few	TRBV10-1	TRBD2	TGCGCCAGCAGTAAATTAGCGGGGGCTAACACCGGGGAGCTGTTTTTT	CASSKLAGANTGELFF
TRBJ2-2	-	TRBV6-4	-	TGTGCCAGCAGTGACGGACTACTCACCGGGGAGCTGTTTTTT	CASSDGLLTGELFF
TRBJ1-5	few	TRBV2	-	TGTGCCAGCAGAAGAAACAATAACCGGGACGATCGATTT	CASRRNNNRDDRF
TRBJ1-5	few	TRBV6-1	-	TGTGCCAGCAGTGCCCTGGGGGGGCGAAATCAGCCCCAGCATTTT	CASSALGGRNQPQHF
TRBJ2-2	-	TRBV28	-	TGTGCCAGCAGTTTACCCACCGGGGAGCTGTTTTTT	CASSLPTGELFF
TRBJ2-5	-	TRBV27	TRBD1	TGTGCCAGCAGTTCCACCGGGACAGGCAATTGGGAGACCCAGTACTTC	CASSSTGTGNWETQYF
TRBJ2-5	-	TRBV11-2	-	TGTGCCAGCAGCTACCAGACAGAGCAAGAGACCCAGTACTTC	CASSYQTEQETQYF
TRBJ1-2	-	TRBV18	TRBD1	TGTGCCAGCTCACTCGGACGGCAGGGGGAGAACTATGGCTACACCTTC	CASSLGRQGENYGYTF
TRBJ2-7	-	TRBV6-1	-	TGTGCCAGCAGTGAAGGAGGAGGACAGAGCTTCTACGAGCAGTACTTC	CASSEGGGQSFYEQYF
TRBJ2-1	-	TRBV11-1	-	TGTGCCAGCAGCTTTTGGGGGGGCCATGAGCAGTTCTTC	CASSFWGGHEQFF
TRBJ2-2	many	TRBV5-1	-	TGCGCCAGCAGCTTGAGAGGGGAGCTGTTTTTT	CASSLRGELFF
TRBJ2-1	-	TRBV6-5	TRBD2	TGTGCCAGCACCCTACTAGCGGGAGGCGGTGGTGAGCAGTTCTTC	CASTLLAGGGGEQFF
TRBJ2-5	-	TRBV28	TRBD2	TGTGCCAGCAGTTCAGTGACTAGCAGATATTCGAGGGAGACCCAGTACTTC	CASSSVTSRYSRETQYF
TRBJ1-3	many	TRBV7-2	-	TGTGCCAGCAGCTTGACAGGCACCTCTGGAAACACCATATATTTT	CASSLTGTSGNTIYF
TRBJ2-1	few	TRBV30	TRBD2	TGTGCCTGGAGTGTCCGTCGGACTAGCGGGGCCTACAATGAGCAGTTCTTC	CAWSVRRTSGAYNEQFF
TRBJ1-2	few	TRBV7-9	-	TGTGCCAGCAGCTTAGTATCAGGAGATTGGCGGGGCTACACCTTC	CASSLVSGDWRGYTF
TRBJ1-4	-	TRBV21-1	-	TGTGCCAGCAGCATCCCCAGCTGTGAAAAACTGTTTTTT	CASSIPSCEKLFF
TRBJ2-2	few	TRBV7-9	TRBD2	TGTGCCAGCAGCCCGGGACTAGCGGAAGTAATGGCCGGGGAGCTGTTTTTT	CASSPGLAEVMAGELFF
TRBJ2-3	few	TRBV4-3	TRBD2	TGCGCCAGCAGCCAAGAGACGGGCCTAGCGGGAACAGATACGCAGTATTTT	CASSQETGLAGTDTQYF
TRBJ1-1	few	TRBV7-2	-	TGTGCCAGCAGCTTCCGACAGATGAACACTGAAGCTTTCTTT	CASSFRQMNTEAFF
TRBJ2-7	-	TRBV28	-	TGTGCCAGCAGTTTACGGCCGTCAGACGAGCAGTACTTC	CASSLRPSDEQYF
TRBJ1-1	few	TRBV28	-	TGTGCCAGCAGTTTACCTGCGGGGAACACTGAAGCTTTCTTT	CASSLPAGNTEAFF
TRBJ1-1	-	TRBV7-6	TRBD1	TGTGCCAGCAGCGCCTACAGGGGGAACACTGAAGCTTTCTTT	CASSAYRGNTEAFF
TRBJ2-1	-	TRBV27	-	TGTGCCAGCAGCCTAACCGGGACAGGGGTATTAGCGGGAGCGAGGGAGCAGTTCTTC	CASSLTGTGVLAGAREQFF
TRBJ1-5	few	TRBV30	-	TGTGCCTGGAGTGGGCAGGGAGATCAGCCCCAGCATTTT	CAWSGQGDQPQHF
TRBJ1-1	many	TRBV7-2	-	TGTGCCAGCAGCCCGGGGGCGGCAAACACTGAAGCTTTCTTT	CASSPGAANTEAFF
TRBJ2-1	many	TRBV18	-	TGTGCCAGCTCACCACCGGATAGCCCGAAGAGGTTCTTC	CASSPPDSPKRFF
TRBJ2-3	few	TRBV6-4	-	TGTGCCAGCAGTATCCGATCCGGGGATACGCAGTATTTT	CASSIRSGDTQYF
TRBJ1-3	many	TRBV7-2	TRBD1	TGTGCCAGCAGCCGACAGGGCGACTCTGGAAACACCATATATTTT	CASSRQGDSGNTIYF
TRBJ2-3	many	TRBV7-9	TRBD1	TGTGCCAGCAGCCCGACAGGGCAGGGTACGCAGTATTTT	CASSPTGQGTQYF
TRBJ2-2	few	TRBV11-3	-	TGTGCCAGCAGCTCCGGGGAGAACACCGGGGAGCTGTTTTTT	CASSSGENTGELFF
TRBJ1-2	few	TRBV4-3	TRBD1	TGCGCCAGCAGCCAAGGGCAGGGGGCGAACTATGGCTACACCTTC	CASSQGQGANYGYTF
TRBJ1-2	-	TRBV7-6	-	TGTGCCAGCAGCTCCGAGGGCCAAGCTAACTATGGCTACACCTTC	CASSSEGQANYGYTF
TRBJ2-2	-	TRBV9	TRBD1	TGTGCCAGCAGCTCCTGGACAGGGGGCGCCGCCGGGGAGCTGTTTTTT	CASSSWTGGAAGELFF
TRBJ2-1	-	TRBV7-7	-	TGTGCCAGCAGCTTAGTGGGTCTTCCGAGCGAGCAGTTCTTC	CASSLVGLPSEQFF
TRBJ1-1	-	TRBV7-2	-	TGTGCCAGCAGCTTGTGGAGCAGCTCTGAAGCTTTCTTT	CASSLWSSSEAFF
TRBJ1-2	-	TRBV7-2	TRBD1	TGTGCCAGCAGCTTAGTAACCGGGACAGGAGAAGGCTACACCTTC	CASSLVTGTGEGYTF
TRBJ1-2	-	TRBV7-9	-	TGTGCCAGCAGCTTAGCCGTCTTTACTCATGGCTACACCTTC	CASSLAVFTHGYTF
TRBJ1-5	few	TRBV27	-	TGTGCCAGCAGCCCTCGAAATCAGCCCCAGCATTTT	CASSPRNQPQHF
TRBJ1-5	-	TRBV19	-	TGTGCCAGTAGACGGGAGCAATCATGGCCCCAGCATTTT	CASRREQSWPQHF